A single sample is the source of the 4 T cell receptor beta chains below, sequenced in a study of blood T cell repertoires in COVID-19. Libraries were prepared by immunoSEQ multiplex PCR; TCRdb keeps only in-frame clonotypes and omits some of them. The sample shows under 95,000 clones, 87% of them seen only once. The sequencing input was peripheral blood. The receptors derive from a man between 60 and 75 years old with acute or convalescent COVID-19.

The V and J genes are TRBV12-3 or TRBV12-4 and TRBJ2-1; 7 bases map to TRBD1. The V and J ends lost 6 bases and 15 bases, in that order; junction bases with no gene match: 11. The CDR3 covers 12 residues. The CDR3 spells CASSPVRGQPFF. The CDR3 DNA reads TGTGCCAGCAGCCCGGTACGGGGACAGCCGTTCTTC.

The chain's CDR3 is CASSLSTGGEDTQYF. CDR3 nucleotide sequence: TGCGCCAGCAGCTTGAGTACAGGGGGTGAAGATACGCAGTATTTT. The V and J genes are TRBV5-1 and TRBJ2-3, with 8 bases fitting TRBD1. The CDR3 runs to 15 residues. The V segment lost 1 base and the J segment 5 bases; nucleotides outside the gene matches: 6. The germline V gene encodes CDR1 SGHRS and CDR2 YFSETQ.

As DNA, the CDR3 is TGTGCCAGCAGCCAAGACTATGTTTTGAGCACTGAAGCTTTCTTT. It translates to CASSQDYVLSTEAFF. The V and J genes are TRBV14 and TRBJ1-1; D is ambiguous. This CDR3 has 15 residues. CDR1 is SGHDN, CDR2 FVKESK, per germline. V was pared by 0 bases and J by 4 bases, with 12 bases between.

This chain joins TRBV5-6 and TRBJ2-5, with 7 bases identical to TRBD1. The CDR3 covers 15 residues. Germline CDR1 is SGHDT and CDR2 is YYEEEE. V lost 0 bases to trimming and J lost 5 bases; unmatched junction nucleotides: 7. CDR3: CASSLDQGVRETQYF. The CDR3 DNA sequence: TGTGCCAGCAGCTTGGATCAGGGGGTCCGGGAGACCCAGTACTTC. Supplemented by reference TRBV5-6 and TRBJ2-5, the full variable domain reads DAGVTQSPTHLIKTRGQQVTLRCSPKSGHDTVSWYQQALGQGPQFIFQYYEEEERQRGNFPDRFSGHQFPNYSSELNVNALLLGDSALYLCASSLDQGVRETQYFGPGTRLLVL.